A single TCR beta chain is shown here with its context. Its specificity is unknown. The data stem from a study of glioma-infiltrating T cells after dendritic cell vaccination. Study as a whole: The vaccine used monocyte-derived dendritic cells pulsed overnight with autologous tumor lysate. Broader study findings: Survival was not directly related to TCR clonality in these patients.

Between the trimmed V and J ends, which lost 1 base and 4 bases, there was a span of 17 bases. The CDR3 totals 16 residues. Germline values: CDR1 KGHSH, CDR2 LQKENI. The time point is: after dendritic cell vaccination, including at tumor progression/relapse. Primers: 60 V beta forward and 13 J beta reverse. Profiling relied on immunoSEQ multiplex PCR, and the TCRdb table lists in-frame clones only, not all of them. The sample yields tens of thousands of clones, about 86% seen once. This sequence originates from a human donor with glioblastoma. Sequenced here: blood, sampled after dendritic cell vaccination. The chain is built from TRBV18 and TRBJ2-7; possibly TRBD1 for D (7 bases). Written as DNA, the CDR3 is TGTGCCAGCTCACCACAGGCTGGCAGGGGGACTTACGAGCAGTACTTC. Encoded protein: CASSPQAGRGTYEQYF.